This T cell receptor (beta chain) was captured in a study of blood T cell repertoires in COVID-19. In the study overall: The samples span acute and convalescent COVID-19 from the United States, Italy and Spain. From T cells, B-cell-depleted T cells, or PBMCs came the material, which was cDNA or gDNA.

CDR1 is MDHEN and CDR2 is SYDVKM in the germline V gene. The CDR3 loop spans 15 amino acids. J lost 6 bases, V lost 3 bases, and 7 bases had no gene match. Source study methods: Scientists estimated how many nucleated cells there were by amplifying reference gene primers. Here immunoSEQ multiplex PCR was the method, and the copy in TCRdb shows in-frame clones only, minus some. The V and J calls and clone size come from that table; D and trimming were worked out from the DNA. Of tens of thousands of clones listed, about 80% are singletons. The chain is built from TRBV28 and TRBJ2-5; the match to TRBD2 covers 10 bases. The sample was peripheral blood. This receptor was identified in a man in his 60s with acute or convalescent COVID-19. This CDR3 is CASSFRTSGLQTQYF. DNA of the CDR3: TGTGCCAGCAGTTTTCGGACTAGCGGATTACAGACCCAGTACTTC.